Following are 8 T cell receptor beta chains from one sample sequenced in a study of blood T cell repertoires in COVID-19. Libraries were prepared by immunoSEQ multiplex PCR; TCRdb keeps only in-frame clonotypes and omits some of them. The sample has 250,000 to 300,000 clones, about 87% seen once. Material: peripheral blood. The receptor set was obtained from a young woman who had recovered from COVID-19.

This clone was seen a single time. The gene calls are TRBV7-6 and TRBJ2-7; tentatively, D is TRBD2 (6 bases). The CDR3 length is 18 residues. V lost 5 bases, J lost 2 bases, and 25 bases lay in between. Per germline, CDR1 SGHVS and CDR2 FNYEAQ. The chain's CDR3 is CASSPKEGLGPRPYEQYF. In nucleotides, the CDR3 is TGTGCCAGCAGCCCAAAGGAGGGCCTGGGACCGAGACCCTACGAGCAGTACTTC.

CDR3 coding DNA: TGTGCCAGCAGCTTGGTTAGCGGGGGATCAGATACGCAGTATTTT. Encoded protein: CASSLVSGGSDTQYF. This chain joins TRBV5-5 and TRBJ2-3; 9 nucleotides line up with TRBD2. Germline-derived CDR1 and CDR2 are SGHKS and YYEKEE (reference sequence). V trimming: 0 bases; J trimming: 4 bases; junction bases outside the gene matches: 3. The CDR3 totals 15 residues.

The chain uses TRBV11-3 and TRBJ2-7; the D gene is possibly TRBD1 (7 bases). The V end was cut by 1 base, the J end by 5 bases, with 21 bases between. Germline V lookup: CDR1 SGHNT, CDR2 YENEEA. There are 17 residues in the CDR3. The DNA for the CDR3 is TGTGCCAGCAGCTTAGGGGAGATGACAGGGACTTTCGACGAGCAGTACTTC. It translates to CASSLGEMTGTFDEQYF.

This clone was counted only a few times. CDR3 DNA: TGTGCCAGCAGCCAAGATCGGGGGACAGACTATGGCTACACCTTC. As protein: CASSQDRGTDYGYTF. The chain employs TRBV4-2 and TRBJ1-2, with 7 positions matching TRBD1. With V trimmed by 0 bases and J by 3 bases, 4 bases remained unmatched. Germline V CDR1 and CDR2: LGHNA, YNFKEQ. The CDR3 sequence is 15 residues long.

The rearrangement links TRBV5-1 to TRBJ2-7; TRBD1 is a possible D gene (6 bases). Germline V gene lookup returns CDR1 SGHRS and CDR2 YFSETQ. The CDR3 has 12 residues. V gave up 4 bases and J gave up 2 bases, with 7 bases separating them. The CDR3 is CASSPGAYEQYF. CDR3 DNA: TGCGCCAGCAGCCCAGGGGCCTACGAGCAGTACTTC.

This clone was seen more than once but under ten times. This chain joins TRBV19 and TRBJ2-2; D is undetermined. From germline, CDR1 is LNHDA and CDR2 SQIVND (reference sequence). Between the trimmed V and J ends, which lost 10 bases and 3 bases, there was a span of 21 bases. The length of the CDR3 is 16 residues. CDR3 loop: CATQNDDAGHTGELFF. DNA for the CDR3: TGTGCCACCCAAAACGATGATGCAGGCCACACCGGGGAGCTGTTTTTT.

J is TRBJ2-3 and V is TRBV29-1; 15 bases are a match to TRBD2. This CDR3 spans 15 amino acids. V shed 4 bases, J shed 5 bases, and the junction held 4 bases outside the gene matches. The V gene's germline CDR1 is SQVTM and CDR2 ANQGSEA. The CDR3, as DNA: TGCAGCGTTGGGACTAGCGGGGGGGTGAGAGATACGCAGTATTTT. Amino acids: CSVGTSGGVRDTQYF.

This chain connects TRBV7-3 to TRBJ1-1; D perhaps matches TRBD1 (6 bases). Trimming shortened V by 5 bases and J by 1 base, and 8 bases separated the two germline ends. Germline CDR1 SGHTA, CDR2 FQGTGA. The CDR3 covers 13 residues. The CDR3 spells CASSQQGNTEAFF. Here the CDR3 DNA reads TGTGCCAGCAGCCAACAGGGGAACACTGAAGCTTTCTTT.